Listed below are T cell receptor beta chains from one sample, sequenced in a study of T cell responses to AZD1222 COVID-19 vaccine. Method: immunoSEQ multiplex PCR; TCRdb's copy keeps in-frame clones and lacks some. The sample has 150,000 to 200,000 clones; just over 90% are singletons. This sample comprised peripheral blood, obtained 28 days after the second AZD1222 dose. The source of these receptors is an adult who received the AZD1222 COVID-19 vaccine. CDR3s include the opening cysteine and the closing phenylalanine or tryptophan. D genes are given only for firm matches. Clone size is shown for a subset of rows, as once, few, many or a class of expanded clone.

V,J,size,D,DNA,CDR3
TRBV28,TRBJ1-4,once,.,TGTGCCGGGAAAAAGTGGGGACCGAATGAAAAACTGTTTTTT,CAGKKWGPNEKLFF
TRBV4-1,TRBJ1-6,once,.,TGCGCCAGCAGCCAAGTCAGGCGGTCGGAGAACTCCTATAATTCACCCCTCCACTTT,CASSQVRRSENSYNSPLHF
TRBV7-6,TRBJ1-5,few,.,TGTGCCAGCAGCTTAGCACCCGGGGGTGGTCAGCCCCAGCATTTT,CASSLAPGGGQPQHF
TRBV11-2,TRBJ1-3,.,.,TGTGCTACAGAGCAACGGTTGGGGCAGCCGTTCTCTGGAAACACCATATATTTT,CATEQRLGQPFSGNTIYF
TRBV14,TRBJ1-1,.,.,TGTGCCAGCAGCCCGACCAGGACCCTCCATCGGGCTTTCTTT,CASSPTRTLHRAFF
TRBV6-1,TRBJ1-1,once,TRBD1,TGTGCCAGCAGTAACACAGGGGTTGACACTGAAGCTTTCTTT,CASSNTGVDTEAFF
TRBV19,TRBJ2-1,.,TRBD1,TGTGCCAGTAGTATAATAGGGACAGCAAGATACAATGAGCAGTTCTTC,CASSIIGTARYNEQFF
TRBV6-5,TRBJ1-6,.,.,TGTGCCAGCAGTTACGGGGGCGCGGGATCACCCCTCCACTTT,CASSYGGAGSPLHF
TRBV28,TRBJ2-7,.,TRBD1,TGTGCCAGCAGTTTGAACCGGGACAGGGGATTGAGCGAGCAGTACTTC,CASSLNRDRGLSEQYF
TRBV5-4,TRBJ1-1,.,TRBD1,TGTGCCAGCAGCGAAACAGGGGCATCAGCTTTCTTT,CASSETGASAFF
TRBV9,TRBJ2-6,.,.,TGTGCCAGCAGCGTATTCAACTCTGGGGCCAACGTCCTGACTTTC,CASSVFNSGANVLTF
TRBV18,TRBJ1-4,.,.,TGTGCCAGCTCAGCATACAGGGTCGAAAAACTGTTTTTT,CASSAYRVEKLFF
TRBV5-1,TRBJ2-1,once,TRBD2,TGCGCCAGCAGCGCCTTAGCGGGCTCCTACAATGAGCAGTTCTTC,CASSALAGSYNEQFF
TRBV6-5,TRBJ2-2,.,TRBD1,TGTGCCAGCAGTAAACAGGGGTCGGTCGGGGAGCTGTTTTTT,CASSKQGSVGELFF
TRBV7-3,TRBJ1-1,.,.,TGTGCCAGCAGCAAGGACGGGATGAACACTGAAGCTTTCTTT,CASSKDGMNTEAFF
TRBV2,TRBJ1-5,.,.,TGTGCCAGCAGTGAAGGGGGGCGGGGAAATCAGCCCCAGCATTTT,CASSEGGRGNQPQHF
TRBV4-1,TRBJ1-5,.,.,TGCGCCAGCAGCCAAGCTCTGAGGGTAGGATATCAGCCCCAGCATTTT,CASSQALRVGYQPQHF
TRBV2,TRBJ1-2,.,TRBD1,TGTGCCAGCAGTGAAAGGGGGCCGCAGACAGGGAACTATGGCTACACCTTC,CASSERGPQTGNYGYTF
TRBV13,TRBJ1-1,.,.,TGTGCCAGCACCCAGAGGGGGGCTTGGGGCACTGAAGCTTTCTTT,CASTQRGAWGTEAFF
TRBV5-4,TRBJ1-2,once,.,TGTGCCAGCAGCCCGGACGGCGCCTCCTATGGCTACACCTTC,CASSPDGASYGYTF
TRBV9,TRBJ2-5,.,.,TGTGCCAGCAGCCCCGGGGGTGGGGAGACCCAGTACTTC,CASSPGGGETQYF
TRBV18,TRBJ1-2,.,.,TGTGCCAGCTCACCAGGGCAGGGAGGTGGCTACACCTTC,CASSPGQGGGYTF
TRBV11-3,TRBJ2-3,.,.,TGTGCCAGCAGCTCTTCTAGCACAGATACGCAGTATTTT,CASSSSSTDTQYF
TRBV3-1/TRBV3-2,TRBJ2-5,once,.,TGTGCCAGCAGCCAATTTACAGGGGGGGGAGAGACCCAGTACTTC,CASSQFTGGGETQYF
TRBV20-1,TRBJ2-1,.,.,TGCAGTGCTAGTTTGGCTCCCCGGGACCGATTCTACAATGAGCAGTTCTTC,CSASLAPRDRFYNEQFF
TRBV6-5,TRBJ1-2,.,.,TGTGCCAGCAGTTATGAAGGGTTATATGGCTACACCTTC,CASSYEGLYGYTF
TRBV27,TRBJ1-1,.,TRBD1,TGTGCCAGCAGTTTAAGGGGGCCACACACTGAAGCTTTCTTT,CASSLRGPHTEAFF
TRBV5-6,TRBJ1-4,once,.,TGTGCCAGCAGCTTGACCCAGGGTGGGGGTAATGAAAAACTGTTTTTT,CASSLTQGGGNEKLFF